These T cell receptor beta chains were read from a single sample in a study of post-analysis software for immune sequencing data. A single record per CDR3 protein comes from TCRdb applying MiXCR to the PCR reads. Altogether roughly 670,000 distinct CDR3 sequences are present, over 45% being singletons, with the ten largest covering roughly 10%. The sample taken for sequencing was blood. These receptors were collected from a girl aged 2 to 10 with multiple sclerosis. Each CDR3 is given with its conserved first and last residue. Each record gives: J gene, clone size, V gene, D gene, CDR3 protein, CDR3 DNA. D genes are given only for firm matches. Rows may omit the clone size; those that give it use once, few, many or a size class.

>TRBJ2-1|few|TRBV5-1|TRBD1
CASSLNPIQGAGYNEQFF
TGCGCCAGCAGCCTGAATCCAATACAGGGGGCGGGGTACAATGAGCAGTTCTTC
>TRBJ1-2|.|TRBV7-3|TRBD1
CASSPDKTGGFIGYTF
TGTGCCAGCAGCCCTGACAAGACAGGGGGCTTTATTGGCTACACCTTC
>TRBJ1-4|.|TRBV12-3/TRBV12-4|.
CASSLGDTNEKLFF
TGTGCCAGCAGTTTAGGAGATACTAATGAAAAACTGTTTTTT
>TRBJ2-5|once|TRBV6-2/TRBV6-3|.
CASSTRWTQYF
TGTGCCAGCAGTACAAGGTGGACCCAGTACTTC
>TRBJ2-7|few|TRBV29-1|.
CSAENGVTSHEQYF
TGCAGCGCTGAGAACGGAGTTACTAGCCACGAGCAGTACTTC
>TRBJ2-7|few|TRBV11-2|TRBD1
CASSWTGELYEQYF
TGTGCCAGCAGCTGGACAGGGGAACTCTACGAGCAGTACTTC
>TRBJ2-1|few|TRBV7-9|TRBD1
CASSSPRDRGRNEQFF
TGTGCCAGCAGCTCCCCCCGGGACAGGGGAAGGAATGAGCAGTTCTTC
>TRBJ1-1|.|TRBV11-2|TRBD1
CASSLPGDSPHGEAFF
TGTGCCAGCAGCCTCCCGGGGGACAGTCCTCATGGTGAAGCTTTCTTT
>TRBJ1-5|.|TRBV12-3/TRBV12-4|TRBD1
CASSSTAGTGENSNQPQHF
TGTGCCAGCAGCTCGACAGCCGGGACAGGCGAAAATAGCAATCAGCCCCAGCATTTT
>TRBJ2-3|few|TRBV6-4|TRBD2
CASSTSGGSTDTQYF
TGTGCCAGCAGCACTAGCGGGGGGTCCACAGATACGCAGTATTTT
>TRBJ2-7|few|TRBV20-1|TRBD2
CSAAGLAEHYGSYEQYF
TGCAGTGCTGCGGGACTAGCGGAACATTACGGCTCCTACGAGCAGTACTTC
>TRBJ2-3|few|TRBV20-1|TRBD2
CSALTGDYTDTQYF
TGCAGTGCTCTTACGGGGGACTACACAGATACGCAGTATTTT
>TRBJ2-3|.|TRBV7-2|TRBD2
CASSSTSGGGDTQYF
TGTGCCAGCAGCTCGACTAGCGGGGGGGGAGATACGCAGTATTTT
>TRBJ2-1|few|TRBV5-5|TRBD1
CASSLTGENEQFF
TGTGCCAGCAGCTTGACAGGGGAGAATGAGCAGTTCTTC
>TRBJ2-1|few|TRBV10-3|.
CAISERQTDNEQFF
TGTGCCATCAGTGAGAGGCAGACTGACAATGAGCAGTTCTTC
>TRBJ2-1|.|TRBV12-3/TRBV12-4|TRBD2
CASSLAPSGDFREQFF
TGTGCCAGCAGTTTAGCTCCTAGCGGGGACTTTAGGGAGCAGTTCTTC
>TRBJ2-7|many|TRBV5-1|TRBD2
CASSLRAGVYEQYF
TGCGCCAGCAGCTTAAGAGCGGGAGTTTATGAGCAGTACTTC
>TRBJ2-3|.|TRBV4-2|TRBD1
CASSPGDRGGEDTQYF
TGTGCCAGCAGCCCTGGGGACAGGGGAGGAGAAGATACGCAGTATTTT
>TRBJ1-1|few|TRBV7-9|TRBD1
CASSSDRGPTEAFF
TGTGCCAGCAGCTCGGACAGGGGGCCTACTGAAGCTTTCTTT
>TRBJ2-1|.|TRBV15|TRBD2
CATSRGTSTYNEQFF
TGTGCCACCAGCAGAGGGACTAGCACCTACAATGAGCAGTTCTTC
>TRBJ1-2|.|TRBV6-4|TRBD1
CASSVVPGGEDYGYTF
TGTGCCAGCAGTGTTGTCCCAGGGGGCGAAGACTATGGCTACACCTTC
>TRBJ1-2|many|TRBV12-3/TRBV12-4|TRBD1
CASRGQGNYGYTF
TGTGCCAGCAGAGGACAGGGCAACTATGGCTACACCTTC
>TRBJ1-2|.|TRBV12-3/TRBV12-4|.
CASSIGLRVTGYTF
TGTGCCAGCAGCATAGGGCTCAGGGTGACTGGCTACACCTTC
>TRBJ1-1|.|TRBV12-3/TRBV12-4|.
CASSPEDIEAFF
TGTGCCAGCAGCCCGGAGGACATTGAAGCTTTCTTT
>TRBJ2-7|.|TRBV12-3/TRBV12-4|.
CASSLLRHKVGEQYF
TGTGCCAGCAGCCTGCTCAGACACAAGGTGGGGGAGCAGTACTTC
>TRBJ2-2|.|TRBV7-2|.
CASSLGLGGRTGELFF
TGTGCCAGCAGCTTAGGACTAGGGGGTCGAACCGGGGAGCTGTTTTTT
>TRBJ2-2|.|TRBV5-4|.
CASSLVGEELFF
TGTGCCAGCAGCTTGGTTGGGGAGGAGCTGTTTTTT
>TRBJ2-7|.|TRBV15|TRBD1
CAASRGGTGTYEQYF
TGTGCCGCCAGCAGAGGAGGGACAGGAACCTACGAGCAGTACTTC
>TRBJ1-1|.|TRBV5-1|TRBD1
CASSLGDRGRNTEAFF
TGCGCCAGCAGCTTGGGGGACAGGGGACGGAACACTGAAGCTTTCTTT
>TRBJ2-6|.|TRBV5-1|.
CASKFLASGANVLTF
TGCGCCAGCAAATTTTTGGCATCTGGGGCCAACGTCCTGACTTTC
>TRBJ2-1|.|TRBV9|.
CASSANSRAPGEQFF
TGTGCCAGCAGCGCCAATAGTAGGGCGCCTGGTGAGCAGTTCTTC
>TRBJ2-3|.|TRBV3-1|TRBD2
CASSGTRLDTQYF
TGTGCCAGCTCCGGGACTAGACTGGATACGCAGTATTTT
>TRBJ1-1|.|TRBV5-5|.
CASSLEPLTDTEAFF
TGTGCCAGCAGCTTGGAGCCGCTAACGGACACTGAAGCTTTCTTT
>TRBJ2-3|.|TRBV12-3/TRBV12-4|.
CASSPTRAVETQYF
TGTGCCAGCAGTCCGACCAGGGCCGTGGAGACGCAGTATTTT
>TRBJ2-7|.|TRBV20-1|.
CSARLPRGYTEQYF
TGCAGTGCTAGATTGCCACGAGGCTATACCGAGCAGTACTTC
>TRBJ1-5|few|TRBV5-1|.
CASSGGEGQPQHF
TGCGCCAGCAGCGGTGGGGAAGGACAGCCCCAGCATTTT
>TRBJ2-7|.|TRBV25-1|TRBD1
CASSEGQGAYEQYF
TGTGCCAGCAGTGAGGGACAGGGGGCCTACGAGCAGTACTTC
>TRBJ1-2|few|TRBV29-1|.
CSVEDQFGVRGYTF
TGCAGCGTTGAAGATCAGTTTGGGGTTAGGGGCTACACCTTC
>TRBJ2-7|.|TRBV15|TRBD1
CATSRGVDRATYEQYF
TGTGCCACCAGCAGAGGGGTAGACAGGGCAACCTACGAGCAGTACTTC
>TRBJ2-6|.|TRBV4-1|TRBD2
CASSQDASGGVVSGANVLTF
TGCGCCAGCAGCCAAGATGCTAGCGGGGGGGTCGTCTCTGGGGCCAACGTCCTGACTTTC
>TRBJ2-5|.|TRBV10-3|.
CAISELGTVRETQYF
TGTGCCATCAGTGAGTTAGGGACCGTGCGGGAGACCCAGTACTTC
>TRBJ2-3|.|TRBV28|.
CASSTPQTDTQYF
TGTGCCAGCAGTACGCCACAGACAGATACGCAGTATTTT
>TRBJ1-1|.|TRBV10-3|TRBD1
CAISEQGADTEAFF
TGTGCCATCAGTGAACAGGGGGCGGACACTGAAGCTTTCTTT
>TRBJ2-1|.|TRBV11-1|TRBD2
CASSLLWASGGESSYNEQFF
TGTGCCAGCAGCTTACTCTGGGCTAGCGGGGGCGAAAGCTCCTACAATGAGCAGTTCTTC
>TRBJ2-1|.|TRBV7-2|TRBD2
CASSQPGLAGNNEQFF
TGTGCCAGCAGCCAACCAGGGCTAGCGGGTAACAATGAGCAGTTCTTC
>TRBJ1-1|.|TRBV20-1|.
CSATRRGFGTEAFF
TGCAGTGCTACCAGGCGGGGATTTGGCACTGAAGCTTTCTTT
>TRBJ2-6|few|TRBV4-3|.
CASSQDNDSGANVLTF
TGCGCCAGCAGCCAAGATAACGACTCTGGGGCCAACGTCCTGACTTTC
>TRBJ2-5|few|TRBV6-1|TRBD2
CASSERAGGQETQYF
TGTGCCAGCAGTGAAAGGGCGGGAGGCCAAGAGACCCAGTACTTC